The T cell receptor beta chain described here comes from a study of T cells in localized non-small cell lung cancer. Study results and limitations: A median of approximately 60 of the top 100 tumor clones appeared in adjacent lung, which was paired and uninvolved. Owing to sequencing of a solitary tumor region, heterogeneity cannot be discounted. Longer overall survival was associated with a higher density of T cells in the blood.

CDR1 SGHNT and CDR2 YENEEA come from the germline V gene. The CDR3 is 15 residues long. V lost 3 bases and J lost 2, with 14 bases in between. With regard to this clone: The antigen remains undetermined.

Libraries were prepared by immunoSEQ multiplex PCR; TCRdb keeps only in-frame clonotypes and omits some of them. The sample consists of 4,000 to 5,000 clones, less than 35% of them appearing once. The TCR was taken from a man aged 35 to 69 with stage II lung adenocarcinoma. The gene calls are TRBV11-3 and TRBJ2-7, with unresolved D. The source was lung tumor tissue, collected before any cancer treatment. CDR3 region: CASSLAGSLPYEQYF. DNA of the CDR3: TGTGCCAGCAGCTTGGCTGGGTCCCTACCCTACGAGCAGTACTTC.